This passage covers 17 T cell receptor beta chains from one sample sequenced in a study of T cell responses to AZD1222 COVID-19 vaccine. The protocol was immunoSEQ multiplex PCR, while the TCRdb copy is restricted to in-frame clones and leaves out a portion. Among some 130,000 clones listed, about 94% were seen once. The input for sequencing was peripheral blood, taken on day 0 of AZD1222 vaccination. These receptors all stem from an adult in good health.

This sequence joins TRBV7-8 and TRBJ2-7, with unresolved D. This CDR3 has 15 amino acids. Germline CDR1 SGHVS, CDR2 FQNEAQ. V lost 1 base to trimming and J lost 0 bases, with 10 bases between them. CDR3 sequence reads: CASSLDRQSSYEQYF. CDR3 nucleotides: TGTGCCAGCAGCTTAGATAGGCAGAGCTCCTACGAGCAGTACTTC.

CDR3 loop: CATSRYPRTGGYEQYF. The CDR3 coding sequence is TGTGCCACCAGCAGATACCCCCGGACAGGGGGCTACGAGCAGTACTTC. The chain is built from TRBV15 and TRBJ2-7; 10 positions match TRBD1. CDR3 length: 16 residues. With V trimmed by 2 bases and J by 3 bases, 7 bases remained unmatched. Per germline, CDR1 LNHNV and CDR2 YYDKDF (reference sequence).

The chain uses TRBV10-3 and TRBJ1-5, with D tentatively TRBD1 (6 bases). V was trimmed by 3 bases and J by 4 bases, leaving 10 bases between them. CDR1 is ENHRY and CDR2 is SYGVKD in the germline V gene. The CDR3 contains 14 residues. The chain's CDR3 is CAISEDRQNQPQHF. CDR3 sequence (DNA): TGTGCCATCAGTGAAGACAGGCAGAATCAGCCCCAGCATTTT.

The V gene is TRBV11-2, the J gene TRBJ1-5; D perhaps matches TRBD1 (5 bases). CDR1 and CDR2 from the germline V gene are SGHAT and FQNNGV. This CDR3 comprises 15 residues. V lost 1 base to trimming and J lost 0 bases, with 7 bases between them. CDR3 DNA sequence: TGTGCCAGCAGCTTAGGAGGGGATAGCAATCAGCCCCAGCATTTT. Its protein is CASSLGGDSNQPQHF.

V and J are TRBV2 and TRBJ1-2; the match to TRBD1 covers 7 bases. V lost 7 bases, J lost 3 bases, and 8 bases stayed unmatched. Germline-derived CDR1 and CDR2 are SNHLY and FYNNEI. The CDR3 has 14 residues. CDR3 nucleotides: TGTGCCAGCACCTCGACAGGGTGGGACTATGGCTACACCTTC. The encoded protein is CASTSTGWDYGYTF.

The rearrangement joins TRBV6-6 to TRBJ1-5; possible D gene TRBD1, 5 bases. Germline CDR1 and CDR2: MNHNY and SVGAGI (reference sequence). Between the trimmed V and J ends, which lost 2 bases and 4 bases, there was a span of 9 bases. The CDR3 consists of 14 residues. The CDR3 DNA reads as TGTGCCAGCAGTTACAGGGGAGGGAATCAGCCCCAGCATTTT. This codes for CASSYRGGNQPQHF.

CDR3 sequence reads: CASSYSARGGNQPQHF. CDR3 bases: TGTGCCAGCAGTTACTCAGCCAGGGGAGGCAATCAGCCCCAGCATTTT. The chain joins TRBV6-5 to TRBJ1-5; possibly TRBD1 for D (6 bases). CDR1 and CDR2 from the germline V gene are MNHEY and SVGAGI. Between the trimmed V and J ends, which lost 0 bases and 2 bases, there was a span of 11 bases. The CDR3 consists of 16 residues.

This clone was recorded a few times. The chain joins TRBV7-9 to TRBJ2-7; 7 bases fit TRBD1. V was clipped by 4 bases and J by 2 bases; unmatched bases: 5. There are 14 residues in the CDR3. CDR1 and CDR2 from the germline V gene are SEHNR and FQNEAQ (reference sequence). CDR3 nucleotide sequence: TGTGCCAGCAGCTCAGGGGGAGTCCCCTACGAGCAGTACTTC. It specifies CASSSGGVPYEQYF.

CDR3: CASSFSTGELFF. The CDR3 bases are TGTGCCAGCAGCTTCTCTACCGGGGAGCTGTTTTTT. The chain uses TRBV7-9 and TRBJ2-2; D call uncertain. The germline CDR1 and CDR2 sequences are SEHNR and FQNEAQ (reference sequence). The CDR3 sequence is 12 residues long. With 3 bases removed from V and 5 bases from J, the gap between germline ends came to 4 bases.

The CDR3 bases are TGTGCCAGCAGCGTATCAGGGCAGGACACTGAAGCTTTCTTT. Its translation is CASSVSGQDTEAFF. The J gene is TRBJ1-1, the V gene TRBV9, with D possibly matching TRBD1 (5 bases). V lost 1 base, J lost 3 bases, and 10 bases lay in between. The CDR3 covers 14 residues. CDR1 SGDLS and CDR2 YYNGEE come from the germline V gene.

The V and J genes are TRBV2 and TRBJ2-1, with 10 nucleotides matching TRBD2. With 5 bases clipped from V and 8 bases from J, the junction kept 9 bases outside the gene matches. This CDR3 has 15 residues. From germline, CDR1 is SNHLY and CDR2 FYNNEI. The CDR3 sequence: CASSPTSGNVHEQFF. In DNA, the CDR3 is TGTGCCAGCAGTCCTACTAGCGGGAACGTCCATGAGCAGTTCTTC. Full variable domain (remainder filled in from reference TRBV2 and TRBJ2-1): EPEVTQTPSHQVTQMGQEVILRCVPISNHLYFYWYRQILGQKVEFLVSFYNNEISEKSEIFDDQFSVERPDGSNFTLKIRSTKLEDSAMYFCASSPTSGNVHEQFFGPGTRLTVL.

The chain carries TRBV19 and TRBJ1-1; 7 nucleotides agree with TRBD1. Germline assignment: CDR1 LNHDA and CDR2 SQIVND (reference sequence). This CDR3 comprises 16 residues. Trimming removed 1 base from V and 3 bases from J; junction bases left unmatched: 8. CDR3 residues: CASSIGPDRSHTEAFF. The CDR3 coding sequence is TGTGCCAGTAGTATAGGTCCGGACAGGTCCCACACTGAAGCTTTCTTT.

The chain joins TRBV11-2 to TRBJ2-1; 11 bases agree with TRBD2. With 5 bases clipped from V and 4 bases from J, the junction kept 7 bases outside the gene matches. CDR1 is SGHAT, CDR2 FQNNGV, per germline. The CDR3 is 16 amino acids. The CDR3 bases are TGTGCCAGCAGCGGGCCCGGACTAGCGGGTTACAATGAGCAGTTCTTC. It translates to CASSGPGLAGYNEQFF.

The CDR3 spells CASSIYDLNQGSEAFF. The CDR3 region has the DNA TGTGCCAGTAGTATTTACGACCTCAACCAGGGCTCTGAAGCTTTCTTT. This chain uses TRBV19 with TRBJ1-1, with a tentative D call TRBD1 (5 bases). The CDR3 consists of 16 residues. V was clipped by 3 bases and J by 6 bases, with 20 bases between them. Germline V gene lookup returns CDR1 LNHDA and CDR2 SQIVND (reference sequence).

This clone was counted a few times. The CDR3 loop reads CASGKGATNYGYTF. For the CDR3, the DNA is TGTGCCTCCGGGAAGGGCGCGACTAACTATGGCTACACCTTC. This chain uses TRBV2 with TRBJ1-2; D gene ambiguous. The CDR3 has 14 residues. From germline, CDR1 is SNHLY and CDR2 FYNNEI. Trimming removed 11 bases at V and 0 bases at J, with 16 bases between.

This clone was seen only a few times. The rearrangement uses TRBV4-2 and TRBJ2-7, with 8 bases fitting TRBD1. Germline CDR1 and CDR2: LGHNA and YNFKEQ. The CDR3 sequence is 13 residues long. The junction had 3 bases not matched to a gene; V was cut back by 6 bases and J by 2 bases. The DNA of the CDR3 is TGTGCCAGCAGTCAGGACAGGGCCTACGAGCAGTACTTC. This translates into CASSQDRAYEQYF.

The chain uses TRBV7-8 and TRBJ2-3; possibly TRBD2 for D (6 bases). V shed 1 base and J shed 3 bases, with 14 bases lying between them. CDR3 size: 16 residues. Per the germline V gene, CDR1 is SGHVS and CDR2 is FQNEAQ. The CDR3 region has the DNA TGTGCCAGCAGCTTAGTTCCGGGAGCAGGGACAGATACGCAGTATTTT. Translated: CASSLVPGAGTDTQYF.